This T cell receptor beta chain originates from a study of T cell responses to AZD1222 COVID-19 vaccine (dated by TCRdb to about 2021). Background on the whole study: TCR sequencing was performed for about 250 trial participants, of whom approximately 200 were given two doses of AZD1222 and approximately 25 were given two doses of MenACWY control vaccine. Trial participants were enrolled by age into subgroups of 18-55, 56-69 and 70-plus years, and around 150, 29 and 61 TCR-sequenced participants, respectively, were included in these subgroups. General study outcomes and caveats: Most participants were white British and females outnumbered males, and the authors suggested that clonal diversity may have been underestimated. A significant rise in spike-specific TCR breadth and depth was observed after two AZD1222 doses relative to day 0 and relative to MenACWY recipients. Because no day 14 peak-response samples were available, the repertoires could be characterized only after the peak T cell response. The 56-69-year group was small, and its depth increase did not reach significance, likely because of low power. Conclusions about previously exposed vaccinees were limited because only a handful of AZD1222 recipients were SARS-CoV-2 seropositive at baseline. Reportedly, almost half of the unique spike-specific TCRs recognized epitopes lying outside the regions that are mutated in the B.1.351 and B.1.1.7 variants. CD4 TCRs associated with the vaccine covered the entire spike protein, and the dominant responses were in regions 160-218 and 743-854.

The CDR3, from cysteine to phenylalanine, totals 14 residues. Of all the DNA, just the CDR3 is kept, 42 bases in frame from base 1. Deletion took 9 bases off V and 2 bases off J, with a span of 15 bases between the germline ends. The germline V gene specifies SNHLY as CDR1 and FYNNEI as CDR2. Points on this clone: This receptor's antigen is unknown. There are no base qualities to consult, and no much larger clone falls within one base.

What this sample's time point label stands for: about 28 days (+/-7) after the second vaccine dose. Because spike-specific TCR depth and breadth did not differ between the two schedules, AZD1222 recipients who got a second dose at roughly 4 weeks were pooled with those who got a second dose at roughly 12 weeks. Vaccinee samples came from UK trials COV001 and COV002, including a single-blind randomized controlled phase 2/3 trial of AZD1222 (ChAdOx1 nCoV-19) in healthy adults. Trial participant PBMC samples were collected at day 0 and day 28 after the second dose for TCRbeta chain sequencing. The CDR3 regions of human TCRbeta chains were subjected to immunosequencing. Concerning the study's data processing: TCRs in the repertoires were compared against a reference library of SARS-CoV-2-specific TCRs that had been generated with the MIRA antigen-specificity platform. Breadth was defined as the fraction of unique TCRs that were SARS-CoV-2-associated, and depth was defined as the fraction of total T cells that were SARS-CoV-2-associated. Each spike-specific TCR was assigned to its reactive spike region and to a CD4 or CD8 class using the MIRA data. Log10-transformed breadth and depth values were compared by one-way ANOVA with Sidak's multiple comparisons tests. The clones in this table, taken by TCRdb from immuneACCESS, are in-frame only. Not every clone is retained; where verified, under half of the shortfall comes from an unresolved V gene, and the cause of the rest is unknown. V and J calls and clone size are as listed in that table; D and trimming were resolved from the DNA. This sample comprises over 100,000 clones, roughly 93% of them detected only once. The ten most abundant clones make up around 1% of the sample.

This TCR came from an adult who received the AZD1222 COVID-19 vaccine. In this chain, TRBV2 is recombined with TRBJ2-3; the D gene assignment is ambiguous. The source material was peripheral blood, sampled 28 days after the second AZD1222 dose. The nucleotides are TGTGCCAGTGGCTCTAGGAGCCTCACAGATACGCAGTATTTT. This sequence encodes CASGSRSLTDTQYF.